These T cell receptor beta chains were read from a single sample in a study of Ad26.COV2.S vaccination and SARS-CoV-2 variants. Assay used: immunoSEQ multiplex PCR; TCRdb lists only in-frame clones, some missing. The sample lists over 450,000 clones, around 89% seen once, with around 1.6% in the top ten. The starting material was peripheral blood, obtained in a trial of Ad26.COV2.S vaccine versus placebo. The source of these receptors is a person between 18 and 65 years old who received the Ad26.COV2.S COVID-19 vaccine or a placebo. CDR3s include the opening cysteine and the closing phenylalanine or tryptophan. Each record gives: clone size, J gene, V gene, D gene, CDR3 protein, CDR3 DNA. The D gene is left open where the match is weak. Clone sizes are given selectively: once, few, many, or a class where the clone is expanded.

size: NA
J: TRBJ1-1
V: TRBV6-5
D: NA
CDR3: CASSNTELTEAFF
DNA: TGTGCCAGCAGTAACACTGAGCTCACTGAAGCTTTCTTT

size: NA
J: TRBJ2-7
V: TRBV19
D: NA
CDR3: CATGDTTYEQYF
DNA: TGTGCCACTGGGGACACCACCTACGAGCAGTACTTC

size: NA
J: TRBJ2-2
V: TRBV28
D: NA
CDR3: CASSLRGIRIRGTGELFF
DNA: TGTGCCAGCAGTTTACGAGGGATTAGAATCCGTGGCACCGGGGAGCTGTTTTTT

size: NA
J: TRBJ2-1
V: TRBV7-6
D: NA
CDR3: CASSLGGGAYNEQFF
DNA: TGTGCCAGCAGCTTAGGGGGCGGAGCCTACAATGAGCAGTTCTTC

size: NA
J: TRBJ2-5
V: TRBV12-3/TRBV12-4
D: TRBD2
CDR3: CASRNLAGETQYF
DNA: TGTGCCAGCAGGAACCTAGCGGGAGAGACCCAGTACTTC

size: NA
J: TRBJ1-3
V: TRBV19
D: NA
CDR3: CASNTGEGRSGNTIYF
DNA: TGTGCCAGTAATACTGGGGAGGGACGCTCTGGAAACACCATATATTTT

size: NA
J: TRBJ1-6
V: TRBV3-1/TRBV3-2
D: NA
CDR3: CASSQAYNSPLHF
DNA: TGTGCCAGCAGCCAGGCCTATAATTCACCCCTCCACTTT

size: NA
J: TRBJ1-1
V: TRBV29-1
D: NA
CDR3: CSVDHPLGTEAFF
DNA: TGCAGCGTTGACCACCCCCTAGGCACTGAAGCTTTCTTT

size: NA
J: TRBJ2-3
V: TRBV9
D: NA
CDR3: CASAEVLGNTDTQYF
DNA: TGTGCCAGCGCCGAGGTTCTGGGGAACACAGATACGCAGTATTTT

size: NA
J: TRBJ2-7
V: TRBV7-8
D: NA
CDR3: CASSGQGPYEQYF
DNA: TGTGCCAGCAGTGGGCAGGGGCCCTACGAGCAGTACTTC

size: NA
J: TRBJ2-3
V: TRBV2
D: NA
CDR3: CASGFELTDTQYF
DNA: TGTGCCAGCGGTTTCGAGCTCACAGATACGCAGTATTTT

size: once
J: TRBJ1-6
V: TRBV7-2
D: TRBD1
CDR3: CASSLVIGGEGSPLHF
DNA: TGTGCCAGCAGCTTAGTAATAGGGGGCGAAGGTTCACCCCTCCACTTT

size: NA
J: TRBJ1-5
V: TRBV28
D: NA
CDR3: CASTPTQGNSNQPQHF
DNA: TGTGCCAGCACCCCTACCCAGGGAAATAGCAATCAGCCCCAGCATTTT

size: NA
J: TRBJ2-7
V: TRBV3-1/TRBV3-2
D: TRBD1
CDR3: CASSQGTGYEQYF
DNA: TGTGCCAGCAGCCAAGGGACAGGGTACGAGCAGTACTTC

size: NA
J: TRBJ1-2
V: TRBV28
D: NA
CDR3: CASSFGLSDYGYTF
DNA: TGTGCCAGCAGTTTTGGGTTATCCGACTATGGCTACACCTTC

size: NA
J: TRBJ2-1
V: TRBV18
D: NA
CDR3: CASSPLDYEQFF
DNA: TGTGCCAGCTCGCCTCTAGATTATGAGCAGTTCTTC

size: NA
J: TRBJ2-5
V: TRBV6-2/TRBV6-3
D: NA
CDR3: CASSYPEETQYF
DNA: TGTGCCAGCAGTTACCCTGAAGAGACCCAGTACTTC

size: NA
J: TRBJ2-7
V: TRBV12-3/TRBV12-4
D: NA
CDR3: CASTLGGALSPNF
DNA: TGTGCCAGCACCTTAGGGGGGGCGCTAAGCCCAAACTTC

size: NA
J: TRBJ2-6
V: TRBV2
D: TRBD1
CDR3: CASSGAQGALGANVLTF
DNA: TGTGCCAGCAGTGGGGCACAGGGGGCTCTTGGGGCCAACGTCCTGACTTTC

size: NA
J: TRBJ2-2
V: TRBV7-9
D: NA
CDR3: CASRVGGTGELFF
DNA: TGTGCCAGCAGAGTGGGGGGCACCGGGGAGCTGTTTTTT

size: NA
J: TRBJ2-5
V: TRBV7-8
D: NA
CDR3: CASSLAFGGSLTQYF
DNA: TGTGCCAGCAGCTTAGCGTTCGGGGGATCTCTGACCCAGTACTTC

size: NA
J: TRBJ1-6
V: TRBV6-5
D: NA
CDR3: CASSYSQGANSPLHF
DNA: TGTGCCAGCAGTTACTCGCAGGGAGCTAATTCACCCCTCCACTTT

size: NA
J: TRBJ1-5
V: TRBV27
D: NA
CDR3: CASHYQPQHF
DNA: TGTGCCAGCCATTATCAGCCCCAGCATTTT

size: NA
J: TRBJ1-5
V: TRBV18
D: NA
CDR3: CASSHNSGGNQPQHF
DNA: TGTGCCAGCTCTCACAACAGTGGCGGCAATCAGCCCCAGCATTTT

size: NA
J: TRBJ2-7
V: TRBV11-2
D: NA
CDR3: CASSPQVLYEQYF
DNA: TGTGCCAGCAGCCCCCAAGTCTTATACGAGCAGTACTTC

size: NA
J: TRBJ2-5
V: TRBV3-1/TRBV3-2
D: TRBD2
CDR3: CASSQRGSQRGQETQYF
DNA: TGTGCCAGCAGCCAAAGGGGGTCTCAGCGGGGGCAAGAGACCCAGTACTTC

size: NA
J: TRBJ1-2
V: TRBV27
D: TRBD1
CDR3: CASSLNPGGDGYTF
DNA: TGTGCCAGCAGTTTAAATCCAGGGGGCGATGGCTACACCTTC

size: NA
J: TRBJ1-5
V: TRBV6-2/TRBV6-3
D: NA
CDR3: CASSYSARQPQHF
DNA: TGTGCCAGCAGTTACTCGGCGAGACAGCCCCAGCATTTT

size: NA
J: TRBJ2-1
V: TRBV29-1
D: NA
CDR3: CSVDSNGVRQFF
DNA: TGCAGCGTTGACTCCAACGGAGTAAGGCAGTTCTTC

size: NA
J: TRBJ1-1
V: TRBV5-1
D: NA
CDR3: CASSLEGSPNTEAFF
DNA: TGCGCCAGCAGCTTGGAAGGCAGCCCGAACACTGAAGCTTTCTTT